This T cell receptor (beta chain) was sequenced for a study of shared clonotypes between healthy human individuals. In the study's own analysis: With immunoSEQ giving junction-only sequences and no quality scores, filtering differed. The assay was immunoSEQ multiplex PCR, and TCRdb's table has in-frame clones only and misses some. V, J and clone size are those of that table, while D and trimming were read from the DNA. This sample yields approximately 500,000 clones, of which almost 80% are seen a single time; 9.5% to 15% belongs to the top ten. In unsorted samples, genomic DNA was obtained using about 90 million PBMCs. The length of the CDR3 is 18 residues. V was cut by 1 base and J by 2 bases, with 18 bases left in between. The germline gives CDR1 MGHRA, CDR2 YSYEKL. Concerning this clone: Its antigen is still unknown.

Findings and caveats of the study: An anticipated effect of sequencing depth on clonotype sharing among donors was recognized.

The sample comprised PBMCs. This chain links TRBV4-1 with TRBJ1-3, with a tentative D call TRBD1 (5 bases). The receptor was isolated from a woman aged 40 to 55 in good health. Some clones in this sample may be carry-over from other donors' samples. The CDR3 loop is CASSQGRVRGLTGNTIYF. In DNA form, the CDR3 reads TGCGCCAGCAGCCAAGGCCGGGTGAGGGGATTAACTGGAAACACCATATATTTT.